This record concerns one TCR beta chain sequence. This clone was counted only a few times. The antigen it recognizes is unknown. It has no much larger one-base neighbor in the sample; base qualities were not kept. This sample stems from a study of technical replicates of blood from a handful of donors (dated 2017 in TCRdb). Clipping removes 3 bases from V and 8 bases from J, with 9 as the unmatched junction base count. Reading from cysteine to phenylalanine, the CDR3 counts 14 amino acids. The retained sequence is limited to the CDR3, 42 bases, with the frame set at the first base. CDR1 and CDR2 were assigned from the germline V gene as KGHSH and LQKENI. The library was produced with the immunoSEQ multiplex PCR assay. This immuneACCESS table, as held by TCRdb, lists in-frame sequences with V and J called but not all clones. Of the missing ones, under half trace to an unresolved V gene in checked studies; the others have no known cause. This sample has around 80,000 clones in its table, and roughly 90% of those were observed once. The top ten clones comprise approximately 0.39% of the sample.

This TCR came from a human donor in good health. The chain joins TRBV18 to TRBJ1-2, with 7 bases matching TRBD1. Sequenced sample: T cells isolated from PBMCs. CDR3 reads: CASSPNRGLRGYTF. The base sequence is TGTGCCAGCTCACCGAACAGGGGCTTAAGGGGCTACACCTTC.